What follows are 13 T cell receptor beta chains derived from one specimen sequenced in a study of T cell changes during pregnancy in multiple sclerosis. TCRdb's table, derived via immunoSEQ multiplex PCR, lists solely in-frame clones and lacks some. The table has 65,000 to 95,000 clones, nearly 95% seen once. The source was peripheral blood, collected in the second trimester of pregnancy. The receptors come from a female donor in good health, enrolled as a control in a pregnancy study.

The V gene is TRBV5-5, the J gene TRBJ1-2; 7 bases fit TRBD1. The CDR3 runs to 15 residues. With V trimmed by 4 bases and J by 8 bases, 14 bases remained unmatched. Germline V CDR1 and CDR2: SGHKS, YYEKEE (reference sequence). The DNA for the CDR3 is TGTGCCAGCAGCCCAGGGGGAGGACTATATGGGGGCTACACCTTC. It yields the protein CASSPGGGLYGGYTF. The full variable domain, rest sourced from reference TRBV5-5 and TRBJ1-2, is DAGVTQSPTHLIKTRGQQVTLRCSPISGHKSVSWYQQVLGQGPQFIFQYYEKEERGRGNFPDRFSARQFPNYSSELNVNALLLGDSALYLCASSPGGGLYGGYTFGSGTRLTVV.

The chain links TRBV6-6 to TRBJ1-1, with 8 bases fitting TRBD1. V lost 6 bases and J lost 4; bases outside the gene matches: 7. The CDR3 has 14 residues. Per germline, CDR1 MNHNY and CDR2 SVGAGI (reference sequence). In DNA, the CDR3 is TGTGCCAGCAGCCTCGGGACAGGAGGCACTGAAGCTTTCTTT. Protein product: CASSLGTGGTEAFF.

The chain carries TRBV6-1 and TRBJ2-7; 10 nucleotides agree with TRBD2. The CDR3 totals 14 residues. The V gene end was trimmed by 5 bases and the J gene end by 4 bases; junction bases not matched to a gene: 5. Per the germline V gene, CDR1 is MNHNS and CDR2 is SASEGT. The CDR3 sequence: CASSPLAGPYEQYF. DNA of the CDR3: TGTGCCAGCAGTCCACTAGCGGGACCTTACGAGCAGTACTTC.

The chain employs TRBV6-5 and TRBJ2-1; 8 bases match TRBD2. The CDR3 covers 16 residues. The V gene end was trimmed by 0 bases and the J gene end by 8 bases; junction bases not matched to a gene: 9. CDR1 and CDR2 (germline): MNHEY, SVGAGI. CDR3 coding DNA: TGTGCCAGCAGTTACTCGCGTAGCGGGATTGCGCATGAGCAGTTCTTC. It codes for CASSYSRSGIAHEQFF.

This clone was found once. The chain is built from TRBV7-5 and TRBJ2-7; the table calls TRBD1, which could not be checked here. TRBV7-5 is noted as a pseudogene. CDR3 length: 15 amino acids. The CDR3 loop is CVRSLGQGFFREQYF. CDR3 nucleotides: TGTGTCAGAAGCTTAGGACAGGGCTTTTTTCGCGAGCAGTACTTC.

This clone has only a few counts. This chain joins TRBV19 and TRBJ2-1; possible D gene TRBD2, 6 bases. Germline-derived CDR1 and CDR2 are LNHDA and SQIVND (reference sequence). V was cut by 4 bases and J by 8 bases, with 18 bases left in between. The CDR3 consists of 15 residues. Written as DNA, the CDR3 is TGTGCCAGTAGTACGGGAGCTCCCCCCGAGGATGAGCAGTTCTTC. Its protein is CASSTGAPPEDEQFF.

J is TRBJ2-6 and V is TRBV7-9; 8 bases are a match to TRBD1. The germline gives CDR1 SEHNR, CDR2 FQNEAQ (reference sequence). The junction had 6 bases not matched to a gene; V was cut back by 5 bases and J by 0 bases. This CDR3 comprises 17 residues. The CDR3 DNA reads as TGTGCCAGCAGCCGGGGACAGGCAGACTCTGGGGCCAACGTCCTGACTTTC. Translation: CASSRGQADSGANVLTF. The variable domain in full, completed from reference TRBV7-9 and TRBJ2-6, reads DTGVSQNPRHKITKRGQNVTFRCDPISEHNRLYWYRQTLGQGPEFLTYFQNEAQLEKSRLLSDRFSAERPKGSFSTLEIQRTEQGDSAMYLCASSRGQADSGANVLTFGAGSRLTVL.

This chain connects TRBV7-9 to TRBJ2-7; 7 bases are a match to TRBD2. This CDR3 contains 17 residues. V was pared by 5 bases and J by 4 bases, with 17 bases of the junction left unmatched. Germline CDR1 SEHNR, CDR2 FQNEAQ (reference sequence). CDR3: CASSHPRGSPSFYEQYF. The CDR3 DNA is TGTGCCAGCAGCCACCCCCGCGGGAGCCCTAGTTTTTACGAGCAGTACTTC.

The chain is built from TRBV5-1 and TRBJ1-1; tentatively, D is TRBD1 (5 bases). Per the germline V gene, CDR1 is SGHRS and CDR2 is YFSETQ. The V gene lost 1 base and the J gene lost 1 base, with 8 bases spanning the gap. The CDR3 is made up of 14 amino acids. The CDR3 protein is CASSLTGQNTEAFF. CDR3 DNA: TGCGCCAGCAGCTTGACAGGACAGAACACTGAAGCTTTCTTT.

The chain joins TRBV6-1 to TRBJ2-3, with 8 nucleotides matching TRBD2. Trimming removed 4 bases from V and 0 bases from J; junction bases left unmatched: 3. The germline V gene has CDR1 MNHNS and CDR2 SASEGT. The CDR3 is 15 amino acids. The CDR3 coding sequence is TGTGCCAGCAGTGGGCTAGCGGGTAGCACAGATACGCAGTATTTT. Encoded protein: CASSGLAGSTDTQYF.

The chain's CDR3 is CASSPWTGGAGQETQYF. For the CDR3, the DNA is TGCGCCAGCAGCCCGTGGACAGGGGGCGCGGGGCAAGAGACCCAGTACTTC. The chain recombines TRBV5-1 with TRBJ2-5; 11 bases are a match to TRBD1. The J segment lost 2 bases and the V segment lost 4 bases, leaving 10 bases of the junction unmatched. The CDR3 runs 17 residues. Germline CDR1 SGHRS, CDR2 YFSETQ.

The rearrangement links TRBV19 to TRBJ2-7; TRBD2 agrees at 8 bases. V shed 3 bases and J 3 bases; nucleotides not matched to a gene: 4. Per the germline V gene, CDR1 is LNHDA and CDR2 is SQIVND (reference sequence). The CDR3 consists of 14 residues. The CDR3 spells CASSISGRDYEQYF. Written as DNA, the CDR3 is TGTGCCAGTAGTATCTCCGGGAGGGACTACGAGCAGTACTTC.

The chain links TRBV7-9 to TRBJ2-7; 7 bases are shared with TRBD1. The V gene end was trimmed by 6 bases and the J gene end by 5 bases; junction bases not matched to a gene: 10. This CDR3 has 14 amino acids. Germline V gene lookup returns CDR1 SEHNR and CDR2 FQNEAQ (reference sequence). CDR3 in amino acids: CASSSRQGFDEQYF. CDR3 nucleotides: TGTGCCAGCAGTTCCCGACAGGGTTTTGACGAGCAGTACTTC.